The 10 T cell receptor beta chains below come from one sample, sequenced in a study of blood T cell repertoires in COVID-19. Produced via immunoSEQ multiplex PCR; TCRdb's table is partial and in-frame only. The sample has 100,000 or so clones; approximately 78% are singletons. Sequenced sample: peripheral blood. All receptors derive from a man aged 50-60 years with active or convalescent COVID-19.

This chain links TRBV18 with TRBJ1-6; D may be TRBD1 (6 bases). Trimming left V 5 bases short and J 5 bases short, with 10 bases between. The CDR3 spans 14 residues. CDR1 KGHSH and CDR2 LQKENI come from the germline V gene. The CDR3 DNA sequence: TGTGCCAGCTCATCCGGGACAAATAATTCACCCCTCCACTTT. This translates into CASSSGTNNSPLHF.

This chain joins TRBV2 and TRBJ2-3; 10 nucleotides agree with TRBD2. V shed 4 bases and J 1 base; nucleotides not matched to a gene: 2. Germline V gives CDR1 SNHLY, CDR2 FYNNEI. The CDR3 runs 15 residues. The CDR3 reads CASSVLAGGTDTQYF. The CDR3 region has the DNA TGTGCCAGCAGTGTTCTAGCGGGGGGCACAGATACGCAGTATTTT.

The J gene is TRBJ2-1, the V gene TRBV7-2, with 12 positions matching TRBD2. Germline V gives CDR1 SGHTA, CDR2 FQGNSA. The CDR3 loop spans 15 amino acids. V shed 3 bases and J 9 bases; nucleotides not matched to a gene: 6. Written as DNA, the CDR3 is TGTGCCAGCAGCTTCACTAGCGGGGGGCAGTCTGAGCAGTTCTTC. It is translated as CASSFTSGGQSEQFF.

This rearrangement joins TRBV19 to TRBJ1-1; 7 bases match TRBD1. J gave up 5 bases and V 5 bases, and 8 bases lay outside the gene matches. CDR1 and CDR2 from the germline V gene are LNHDA and SQIVND (reference sequence). This CDR3 has 14 amino acids. Written as DNA, the CDR3 is TGTGCCAGTAGTCACCGGGACAGCGTTACTGAAGCTTTCTTT. Its protein product is CASSHRDSVTEAFF.

The table lists this clone with a few counts. This chain uses TRBV5-1 with TRBJ1-2, with 10 positions matching TRBD1. Germline V CDR1 and CDR2: SGHRS, YFSETQ. The CDR3 has 15 residues. V lost 4 bases, J lost 7 bases, and 10 bases stayed unmatched. The CDR3 coding sequence is TGCGCCAGCAGCCCCCGGGACAGGGGAGGAAGTGGCTACACCTTC. Its translation: CASSPRDRGGSGYTF.

In this sample, this clone turned up once. J is TRBJ1-4 and V is TRBV28; D not resolved. V shed 9 bases and J shed 10 bases, with 9 bases lying between them. The germline CDR1 and CDR2 sequences are MDHEN and SYDVKM. CDR3 length: 10 amino acids. The CDR3 nucleotides are TGTGCCAGTTCGCGAGTAAAACTGTTTTTT. This translates into CASSRVKLFF.

The V and J genes are TRBV6-4 and TRBJ1-5; D might be TRBD1 (6 bases). Germline V gene data show CDR1 as MRHNA and CDR2 as SNTAGT. Trimming cost V 5 bases and J 6 bases, with 17 bases left between them. The CDR3 extends over 15 amino acids. CDR3 in DNA: TGTGCCAGCAGTCCCATTGGGGGCGCGGGTCAGCCCCAGCATTTT. Its translation: CASSPIGGAGQPQHF.

The chain uses TRBV19 and TRBJ1-2; TRBD1 matches at 8 bases. From germline, CDR1 is LNHDA and CDR2 SQIVND (reference sequence). The CDR3 covers 14 residues. V trimming: 5 bases; J trimming: 4 bases; junction bases outside the gene matches: 6. In DNA, the CDR3 is TGTGCCAGTAGTGGACAGGGAGGAACCTATGGCTACACCTTC. Protein sequence: CASSGQGGTYGYTF.

This clone turned up a few times. This rearrangement joins TRBV2 to TRBJ2-5; 15 bases line up with TRBD2. Germline CDR1 SNHLY, CDR2 FYNNEI. The ends lost 3 bases at V and 5 bases at J; junction bases unmatched: 19. The CDR3 sequence is 21 residues long. The chain's CDR3 is CASSDEEGTSGGPIGEETQYF. Written as DNA, the CDR3 is TGTGCCAGCAGTGATGAAGAAGGGACTAGCGGGGGGCCTATCGGGGAGGAGACCCAGTACTTC.

V is TRBV5-4 and J is TRBJ2-7, with TRBD2 matching over 8 bases. V lost 0 bases and J lost 0; bases outside the gene matches: 8. The CDR3 length is 17 residues. Germline CDR1 is SGHNT and CDR2 is YYREEE (reference sequence). For the CDR3, the DNA is TGTGCCAGCAGCTTGGGAGAGAAGCGGGGGTTCTCCTACGAGCAGTACGTC. Amino acids: CASSLGEKRGFSYEQYV.